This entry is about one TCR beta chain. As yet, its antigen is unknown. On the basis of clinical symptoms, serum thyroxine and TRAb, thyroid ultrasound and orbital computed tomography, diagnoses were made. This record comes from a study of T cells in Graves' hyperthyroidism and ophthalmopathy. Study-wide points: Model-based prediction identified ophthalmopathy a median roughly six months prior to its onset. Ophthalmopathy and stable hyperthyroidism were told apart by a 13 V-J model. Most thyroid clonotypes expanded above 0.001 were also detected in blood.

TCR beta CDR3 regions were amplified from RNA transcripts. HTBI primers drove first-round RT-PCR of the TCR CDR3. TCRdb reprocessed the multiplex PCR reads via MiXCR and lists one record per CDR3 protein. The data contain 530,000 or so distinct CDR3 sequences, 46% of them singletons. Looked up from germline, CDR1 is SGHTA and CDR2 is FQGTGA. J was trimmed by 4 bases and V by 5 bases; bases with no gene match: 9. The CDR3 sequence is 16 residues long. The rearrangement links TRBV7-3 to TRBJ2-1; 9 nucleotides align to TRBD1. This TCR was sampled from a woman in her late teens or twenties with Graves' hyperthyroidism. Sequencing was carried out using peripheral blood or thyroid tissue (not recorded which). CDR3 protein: CASSPGGTGLYNEQFF. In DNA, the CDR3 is TGTGCCAGCAGCCCAGGGGGGACAGGGCTATACAATGAGCAGTTCTTC.